The 30 T cell receptor beta chains given below trace back to one sample, sequenced in a study of memory CD4+ T cells and cytomegalovirus serostatus. Assay used: immunoSEQ multiplex PCR; TCRdb lists only in-frame clones, some missing. Here the sample spans around 50,000 clones, 75% to 85% being singletons. The sort gate was single viable CD3+CD4+CD8-CD45RO+ cells for memory CD4+ T cells. The sequenced sample consisted of memory CD4+ T cells from blood. These receptors all stem from an adult in good health and CMV-seronegative.

The V gene is TRBV18, the J gene TRBJ1-2; D remains ambiguous. This CDR3 has 16 residues. Germline CDR1 KGHSH, CDR2 LQKENI. V gave up 3 bases and J gave up 6 bases, with 20 bases separating them. CDR3 sequence (DNA): TGTGCCAGCTCACCTTACGAGATCTCTCTATCTGATGGCTACACCTTC. Translation: CASSPYEISLSDGYTF.

CDR3 coding DNA: TGTGCCAGTAGCGGGCAGCTCCAAGAGACCCAGTACTTC. Amino acids: CASSGQLQETQYF. J is TRBJ2-5 and V is TRBV19; no reliable D call. Trimming removed 6 bases from V and 1 base from J, with 9 bases in between. The germline V gene has CDR1 LNHDA and CDR2 SQIVND (reference sequence). CDR3 length: 13 amino acids.

The genes are TRBV11-1 and TRBJ2-7; a weak D match, TRBD1 (6 bases). Germline V gene lookup returns CDR1 SGHAT and CDR2 FQDESV (reference sequence). V lost 4 bases and J lost 5, with 15 bases in between. The CDR3 spans 14 residues. The CDR3 DNA sequence: TGTGCCAGCAGCTCTGAAGCACAGGGAAACGAGCAGTACTTC. It yields the protein CASSSEAQGNEQYF.

This clone was seen a handful of times. The V call is TRBV9, the J call TRBJ1-1; possibly TRBD1 for D (6 bases). Trimming removed 0 bases from V and 4 bases from J, with 13 bases in between. Per the germline V gene, CDR1 is SGDLS and CDR2 is YYNGEE. This CDR3 has 15 amino acids. The CDR3 region is CASSVEPGAGTEAFF. The CDR3, as DNA: TGTGCCAGCAGCGTAGAACCGGGGGCGGGCACTGAAGCTTTCTTT.

The chain couples TRBV10-3 to TRBJ2-2; no firm D call. Germline values: CDR1 ENHRY, CDR2 SYGVKD. Trimming shortened V by 2 bases and J by 7 bases, and 5 bases separated the two germline ends. The CDR3 totals 12 residues. Here the CDR3 reads CAISEGNGELFF. DNA for the CDR3: TGTGCCATCAGTGAGGGGAACGGGGAGCTGTTTTTT.

V gene TRBV29-1 combines with J gene TRBJ2-2, with TRBD1 identical over 9 bases. CDR1 and CDR2 (germline): SQVTM, ANQGSEA. Trimming took 4 bases from V and 8 from J; bases not matched to a gene: 2. This CDR3 spans 12 amino acids. The CDR3 is CSVGDRAGELFF. As DNA, the CDR3 is TGCAGCGTTGGGGACAGGGCAGGGGAGCTGTTTTTT.

J is TRBJ2-4 and V is TRBV6-1; TRBD1 is a possible D gene (6 bases). Trimming took 4 bases from V and 1 from J, leaving 11 bases between them. The germline V gene encodes CDR1 MNHNS and CDR2 SASEGT. The CDR3 length is 15 residues. The CDR3 loop reads CASSGGGLAKNIQYF. CDR3 bases: TGTGCCAGCAGTGGAGGGGGTCTGGCCAAAAACATTCAGTACTTC.

This clone has only one observation. V usage is TRBV6-1 and J usage is TRBJ2-1; 13 positions agree with TRBD2. Germline values: CDR1 MNHNS, CDR2 SASEGT. CDR3 size: 18 residues. J was trimmed by 2 bases and V by 2 bases; bases with no gene match: 6. CDR3 bases: TGTGCCAGCAGTGAAATGGGCGGACTAGCGGGAGCCTACAATGAGCAGTTCTTC. Its protein product is CASSEMGGLAGAYNEQFF.

V is TRBV18 and J is TRBJ2-5; the match to TRBD1 covers 7 bases. The CDR3 runs 13 residues. The V segment lost 6 bases and the J segment 5 bases; nucleotides outside the gene matches: 6. Germline V gene lookup returns CDR1 KGHSH and CDR2 LQKENI. CDR3 in DNA: TGTGCCAGCTCCGGGACAGTATGGGAGACCCAGTACTTC. Protein: CASSGTVWETQYF.

CDR3 region: CASRGTRNQPQHF. In nucleotides, the CDR3 is TGTGCCAGCAGGGGGACGAGGAATCAGCCCCAGCATTTT. This chain joins TRBV28 and TRBJ1-5, with D tentatively TRBD1 (5 bases). Germline CDR1 is MDHEN and CDR2 is SYDVKM. V was shortened by 6 bases and J by 4 bases, with 10 bases between the two germline ends. The CDR3 contains 13 residues.

This clone has only a few counts. CDR3 region: CSVEVVGNGEAFF. For the CDR3, the DNA is TGCAGCGTTGAAGTTGTAGGGAATGGAGAAGCTTTCTTT. The chain is built from TRBV29-1 and TRBJ1-1; no firm D call. The CDR3 runs to 13 residues. In germline, CDR1 is SQVTM, CDR2 ANQGSEA. Trimming took 1 base from V and 8 from J, leaving 14 bases between them.

The chain has TRBV7-9 and TRBJ2-3, with D possibly TRBD2 on 5 matching bases. There are 16 residues in the CDR3. Germline CDR1 SEHNR, CDR2 FQNEAQ (reference sequence). V lost 5 bases and J 2 bases, leaving 17 bases between the germline ends. The CDR3 coding sequence is TGTGCCAGCAGCCCCGCGGTCAGCGGAGCCACAGATACGCAGTATTTT. Protein sequence: CASSPAVSGATDTQYF.

This chain joins TRBV7-9 and TRBJ2-3, with 13 positions matching TRBD2. J lost 1 base, V lost 1 base, and 2 bases had no gene match. CDR1 is SEHNR, CDR2 FQNEAQ, per germline (reference sequence). CDR3 length: 17 amino acids. CDR3 nucleotides: TGTGCCAGCAGCTTAGGACTAGCGGGAGGCGGCACAGATACGCAGTATTTT. It is translated as CASSLGLAGGGTDTQYF.

The chain uses TRBV6-5 and TRBJ1-5, with 10 bases matching TRBD1. Germline CDR1 and CDR2: MNHEY and SVGAGI. V shed 6 bases, J shed 5 bases, and the junction held 7 bases outside the gene matches. The CDR3 totals 15 residues. The CDR3 here is CASRFRDRGDQPQHF. CDR3 coding DNA: TGTGCCAGCAGATTCCGGGACAGGGGCGATCAGCCCCAGCATTTT.

This chain connects TRBV7-9 to TRBJ2-1, with D tentatively TRBD2 (6 bases). V gave up 4 bases and J gave up 0 bases, with 13 bases separating them. Germline CDR1 and CDR2: SEHNR and FQNEAQ (reference sequence). This CDR3 is built from 16 residues. This CDR3 is CASSSSRGLSYNEQFF. For the CDR3, the DNA is TGTGCCAGCAGCTCATCAAGGGGACTCTCCTACAATGAGCAGTTCTTC.

This chain links TRBV11-2 with TRBJ1-3; 7 nucleotides align to TRBD1. Trimming took 4 bases from V and 4 from J; bases not matched to a gene: 7. The germline V gene has CDR1 SGHAT and CDR2 FQNNGV. The CDR3 has 15 amino acids. The DNA of the CDR3 is TGTGCCAGCAGCTCTATCCGGACAGGAGGAAACACCATATATTTT. As protein: CASSSIRTGGNTIYF.

This clone was counted between two and nine times. This chain links TRBV10-1 with TRBJ2-1; 10 bases agree with TRBD1. The germline CDR1 and CDR2 sequences are WNHNN and SYGVQD (reference sequence). The V segment lost 4 bases and the J segment 0 bases; nucleotides outside the gene matches: 3. The CDR3 runs 16 residues. CDR3 residues: CASSGQGAGSYNEQFF. The CDR3 DNA reads TGCGCCAGCAGTGGACAGGGGGCAGGCTCCTACAATGAGCAGTTCTTC.

The rearrangement uses TRBV5-4 and TRBJ2-3; D is perhaps TRBD1 or TRBD2 (6 bases each). Germline V CDR1 and CDR2: SGHNT, YYREEE (reference sequence). The CDR3 totals 15 residues. The V and J ends lost 6 bases and 2 bases respectively, with 16 bases between them. CDR3 sequence reads: CASTSSGANTDTQYF. CDR3 DNA: TGTGCCAGCACCTCTTCGGGGGCGAACACAGATACGCAGTATTTT.

DNA of the CDR3: TGTGCCAGCAGCTTTGTAATAGACGGGGGGCAGTTCTTC. Translating gives CASSFVIDGGQFF. The V and J genes are TRBV5-4 and TRBJ2-1; possibly TRBD2 for D (6 bases). V lost 2 bases and J lost 12, with 15 bases in between. Germline loops: CDR1 SGHNT, CDR2 YYREEE (reference sequence). There are 13 residues in the CDR3.

The chain recombines TRBV30 with TRBJ2-1, with D hard to call. The length of the CDR3 is 13 residues. V shed 0 bases and J shed 9 bases, with 12 bases lying between them. CDR1 and CDR2 from the germline V gene are GTSNPN and SVGIG (reference sequence). The CDR3 reads CAWSVWALGEQFF. The CDR3, as DNA: TGTGCCTGGAGTGTATGGGCCCTAGGTGAGCAGTTCTTC.

This chain connects TRBV6-1 to TRBJ1-2; 9 bases map to TRBD1. CDR3 length equals 14 residues. V was pared by 6 bases and J by 4 bases, with 6 bases of the junction left unmatched. Germline lookup yields CDR1 MNHNS and CDR2 SASEGT. The CDR3 bases are TGTGCCAGCAGGGGACAGGGCCTAATCTATGGCTACACCTTC. It specifies CASRGQGLIYGYTF.

This clone has a handful of counts. The chain joins TRBV30 to TRBJ1-5, with TRBD1 as a possible D gene (5 bases). V dropped 5 bases and J dropped 0 bases, with 8 bases sitting between them. CDR1 and CDR2 from the germline V gene are GTSNPN and SVGIG (reference sequence). There are 13 residues in the CDR3. The CDR3, as DNA: TGTGCCTGGTCACAGGATAGCAATCAGCCCCAGCATTTT. This codes for CAWSQDSNQPQHF.

As concerns this clone: The junction departs from germline at one end; a sequencing error may be responsible. This sequence joins TRBV6-1 and TRBJ2-7, with 10 bases aligning to TRBD1. The CDR3 length is 15 residues. CDR1 and CDR2 from the germline V gene are MNHNS and SASEGT. The DNA of the CDR3 is TGTGCCAGCAAGGGGGACCCGGGACAGGGGACACTGGCGGACTTC. Its translation: CASKGDPGQGTLADF.

This chain connects TRBV25-1 to TRBJ2-3; 8 positions agree with TRBD1. The germline V gene has CDR1 MGHDK and CDR2 SYGVNS. Trimming took 4 bases from V and 6 from J; bases not matched to a gene: 9. The CDR3 loop spans 15 amino acids. In DNA form, the CDR3 reads TGTGCCAGCAGTGGCGACAGGGGAATTTGGGATACGCAGTATTTT. It specifies CASSGDRGIWDTQYF. Supplemented by reference TRBV25-1 and TRBJ2-3, the full variable domain reads EADIYQTPRYLVIGTGKKITLECSQTMGHDKMYWYQQDPGMELHLIHYSYGVNSTEKGDLSSESTVSRIRTEHFPLTLESARPSHTSQYLCASSGDRGIWDTQYFGPGTRLTVL.

The V call is TRBV30, the J call TRBJ1-2; D remains ambiguous. V lost 0 bases, J lost 8 bases, and 10 bases lay in between. CDR1 is GTSNPN and CDR2 is SVGIG in the germline V gene (reference sequence). CDR3 length: 12 amino acids. CDR3 nucleotide sequence: TGTGCCTGGAGTGTAGGAATTGGGGGCTACACCTTC. Translated: CAWSVGIGGYTF.

This chain connects TRBV7-9 to TRBJ2-7; 8 bases line up with TRBD1. The germline gives CDR1 SEHNR, CDR2 FQNEAQ (reference sequence). The CDR3 is 16 amino acids. J gave up 2 bases and V 5 bases, and 11 bases lay outside the gene matches. CDR3 in amino acids: CASSPRGLTLAYEQYF. The DNA for the CDR3 is TGTGCCAGCAGCCCCAGGGGGCTTACTCTAGCCTACGAGCAGTACTTC. The full variable domain, rest sourced from reference TRBV7-9 and TRBJ2-7, is DTGVSQNPRHKITKRGQNVTFRCDPISEHNRLYWYRQTLGQGPEFLTYFQNEAQLEKSRLLSDRFSAERPKGSFSTLEIQRTEQGDSAMYLCASSPRGLTLAYEQYFGPGTRLTVT.

The chain joins TRBV18 to TRBJ2-1; no reliable D call. Germline V gene sequence: CDR1 KGHSH, CDR2 LQKENI. Trimming shortened V by 3 bases and J by 10 bases, and 10 bases separated the two germline ends. The CDR3 contains 12 residues. The CDR3 sequence: CASSPTPNEQFF. CDR3 bases: TGTGCCAGCTCACCGACTCCCAACGAGCAGTTCTTC. Looking up the rest from reference TRBV18 and TRBJ2-1 gives the full variable domain: NAGVMQNPRHLVRRRGQEARLRCSPMKGHSHVYWYRQLPEEGLKFMVYLQKENIIDESGMPKERFSAEFPKEGPSILRIQQVVRGDSAAYFCASSPTPNEQFFGPGTRLTVL.

This clone was picked up a small number of times. The chain employs TRBV6-1 and TRBJ1-2; no firm D call. V shed 7 bases and J shed 2 bases, with 8 bases lying between them. This CDR3 has 12 residues. CDR1 and CDR2 from the germline V gene are MNHNS and SASEGT. The CDR3 DNA follows: TGTGCCAGCAAGAGGGAGAACTATGGCTACACCTTC. It translates to CASKRENYGYTF.

The gene calls are TRBV18 and TRBJ1-5, with 7 bases matching TRBD1. The ends lost 8 bases at V and 3 bases at J; junction bases unmatched: 13. Germline-derived CDR1 and CDR2 are KGHSH and LQKENI. The CDR3 covers 16 residues. The DNA of the CDR3 is TGTGCCAGCACCCAAAGTTCGGGACAGCCCAATCAGCCCCAGCATTTT. As protein: CASTQSSGQPNQPQHF.

This clone appeared a single time. The CDR3 protein is CAWSVRGPRGGELFF. CDR3 coding DNA: TGTGCCTGGAGTGTACGGGGACCCCGGGGCGGGGAGCTGTTTTTT. The V gene is TRBV30, the J gene TRBJ2-2, with D tentatively TRBD1 or TRBD2 (5 bases each). Deletions cut 0 bases from V and 7 bases from J, with 15 bases between. The CDR3 is 15 amino acids. Germline CDR1 and CDR2: GTSNPN and SVGIG (reference sequence).